Included here is one T cell receptor (beta chain) sequence, with context. The data stem from a study of PD-L1 blockade in urothelial cancer. The J segment lost 0 bases and the V segment lost 1 base, leaving 3 bases of the junction unmatched. CDR1 and CDR2 from the germline V gene are LNHNV and YYDKDF (reference sequence). CDR3 size: 17 residues. As for time point: peripheral blood 6 weeks after treatment start. The protocol was immunoSEQ multiplex PCR, while the TCRdb copy is restricted to in-frame clones and leaves out a portion. Here the sample spans 40,000 to 50,000 clones, approximately 86% being singletons.

This TCR came from a man aged 60 to 69 with urothelial cancer. The material sequenced was PBMCs, taken around atezolizumab (anti-PD-L1) treatment. V usage is TRBV15 and J usage is TRBJ1-3; 10 bases are a match to TRBD1. In DNA form, the CDR3 reads TGTGCCACCAGCAGAGGGACAGGGGGTTCCTCTGGAAACACCATATATTTT. It codes for CATSRGTGGSSGNTIYF.